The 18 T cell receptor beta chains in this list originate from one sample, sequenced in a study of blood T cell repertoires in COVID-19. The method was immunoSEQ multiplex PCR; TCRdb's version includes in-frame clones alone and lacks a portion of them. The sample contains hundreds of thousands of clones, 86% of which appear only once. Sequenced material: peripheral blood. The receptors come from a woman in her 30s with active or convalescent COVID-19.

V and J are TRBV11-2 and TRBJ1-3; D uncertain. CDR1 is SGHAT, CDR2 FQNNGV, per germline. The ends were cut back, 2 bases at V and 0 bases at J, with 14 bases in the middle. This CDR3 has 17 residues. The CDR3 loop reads CASSLQAGRLSGNTIYF. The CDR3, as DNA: TGTGCCAGCAGCTTACAGGCAGGAAGGCTCTCTGGAAACACCATATATTTT.

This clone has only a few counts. For the CDR3, the DNA is TGTGCCAGCAGTGCCACCGGGACAGCTTCCTACGAGCAGTACTTC. The encoded protein is CASSATGTASYEQYF. V usage is TRBV25-1 and J usage is TRBJ2-7; 7 nucleotides agree with TRBD1. The J segment lost 1 base and the V segment lost 4 bases, leaving 7 bases of the junction unmatched. The CDR3 contains 15 residues. From germline, CDR1 is MGHDK and CDR2 SYGVNS.

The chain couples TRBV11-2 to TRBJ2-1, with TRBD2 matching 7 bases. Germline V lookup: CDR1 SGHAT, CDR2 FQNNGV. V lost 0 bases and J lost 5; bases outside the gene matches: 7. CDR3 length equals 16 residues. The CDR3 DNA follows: TGTGCCAGCAGCTTAGATCCATTGGGGAGGGACAATGAGCAGTTCTTC. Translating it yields CASSLDPLGRDNEQFF.

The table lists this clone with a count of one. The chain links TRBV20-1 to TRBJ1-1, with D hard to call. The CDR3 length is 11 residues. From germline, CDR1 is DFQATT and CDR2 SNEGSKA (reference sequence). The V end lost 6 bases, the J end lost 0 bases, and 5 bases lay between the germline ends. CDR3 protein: CSAEMNTEAFF. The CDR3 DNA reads TGCAGTGCCGAGATGAACACTGAAGCTTTCTTT.

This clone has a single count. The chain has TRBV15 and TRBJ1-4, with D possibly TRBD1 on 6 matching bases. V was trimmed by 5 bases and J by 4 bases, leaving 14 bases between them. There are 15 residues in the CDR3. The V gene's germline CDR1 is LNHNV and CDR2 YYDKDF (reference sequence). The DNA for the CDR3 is TGTGCCACCAGCCGGCGAAGACAGGATAATGAAAAACTGTTTTTT. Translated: CATSRRRQDNEKLFF.

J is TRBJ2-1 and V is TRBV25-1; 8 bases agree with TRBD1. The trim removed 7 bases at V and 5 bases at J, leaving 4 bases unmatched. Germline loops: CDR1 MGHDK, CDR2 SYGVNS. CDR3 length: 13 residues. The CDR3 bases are TGTGCCAGCAATCAGGACAGGGACAATGAGCAGTTCTTC. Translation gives CASNQDRDNEQFF.

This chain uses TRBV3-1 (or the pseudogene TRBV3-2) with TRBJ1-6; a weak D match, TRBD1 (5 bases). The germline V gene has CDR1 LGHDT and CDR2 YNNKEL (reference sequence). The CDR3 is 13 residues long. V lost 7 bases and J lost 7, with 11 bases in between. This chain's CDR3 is CASTQGVNSPLHF. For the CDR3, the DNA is TGTGCCAGCACGCAAGGGGTGAATTCACCCCTCCACTTT.

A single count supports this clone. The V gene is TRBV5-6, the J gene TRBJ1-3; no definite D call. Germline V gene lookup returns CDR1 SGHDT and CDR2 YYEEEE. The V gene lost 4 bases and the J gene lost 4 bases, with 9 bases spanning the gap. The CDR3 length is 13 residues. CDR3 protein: CASSPVSGNTIYF. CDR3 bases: TGTGCCAGCAGCCCTGTCTCCGGAAACACCATATATTTT.

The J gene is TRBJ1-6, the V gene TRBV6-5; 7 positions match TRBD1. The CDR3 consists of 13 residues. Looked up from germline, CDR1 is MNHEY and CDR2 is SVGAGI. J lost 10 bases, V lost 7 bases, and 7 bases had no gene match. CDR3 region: CASTGQDVSPLHF. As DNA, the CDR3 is TGTGCCAGCACCGGACAGGATGTGTCACCCCTCCACTTT.

This CDR3 is CASMGLDWEQYF. CDR3 DNA: TGTGCCAGCATGGGGCTTGATTGGGAGCAGTACTTC. The chain links TRBV6-5 to TRBJ2-7; perhaps TRBD1 as D (5 bases). Germline V lookup: CDR1 MNHEY, CDR2 SVGAGI. Trimming removed 7 bases at V and 7 bases at J, with 14 bases between. CDR3 size: 12 residues.

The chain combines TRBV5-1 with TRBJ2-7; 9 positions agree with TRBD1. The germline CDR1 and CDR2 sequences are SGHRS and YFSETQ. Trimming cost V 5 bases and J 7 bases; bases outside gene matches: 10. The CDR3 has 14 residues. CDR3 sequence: CASRTDRGVWEQYF. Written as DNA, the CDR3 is TGCGCCAGCAGGACGGACAGGGGAGTATGGGAGCAGTACTTC.

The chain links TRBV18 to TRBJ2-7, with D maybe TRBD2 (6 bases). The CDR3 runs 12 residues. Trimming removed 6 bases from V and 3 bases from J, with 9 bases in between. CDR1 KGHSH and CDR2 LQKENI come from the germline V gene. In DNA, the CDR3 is TGTGCCAGCTCGCGGGGTGACTACGAGCAGTACTTC. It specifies CASSRGDYEQYF.

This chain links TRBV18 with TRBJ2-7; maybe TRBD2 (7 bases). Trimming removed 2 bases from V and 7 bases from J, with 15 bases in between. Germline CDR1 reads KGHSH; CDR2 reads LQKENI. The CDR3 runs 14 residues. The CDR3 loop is CASSPLGGANEQYF. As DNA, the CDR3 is TGTGCCAGCTCACCATTAGGGGGGGCGAATGAGCAGTACTTC.

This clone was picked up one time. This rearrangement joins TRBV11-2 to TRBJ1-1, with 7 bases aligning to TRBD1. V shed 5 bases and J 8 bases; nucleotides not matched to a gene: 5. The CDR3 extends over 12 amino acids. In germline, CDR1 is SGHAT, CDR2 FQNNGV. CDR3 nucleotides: TGTGCCAGCAGCCCTCCGGACAGGGAAGCTTTCTTT. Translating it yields CASSPPDREAFF.

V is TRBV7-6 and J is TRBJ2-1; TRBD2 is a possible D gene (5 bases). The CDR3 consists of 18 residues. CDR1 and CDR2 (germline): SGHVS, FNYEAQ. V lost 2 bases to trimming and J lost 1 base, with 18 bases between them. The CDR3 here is CASSLSASGKRSYNEQFF. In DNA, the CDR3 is TGTGCCAGCAGCTTATCCGCATCGGGGAAAAGGTCCTACAATGAGCAGTTCTTC.

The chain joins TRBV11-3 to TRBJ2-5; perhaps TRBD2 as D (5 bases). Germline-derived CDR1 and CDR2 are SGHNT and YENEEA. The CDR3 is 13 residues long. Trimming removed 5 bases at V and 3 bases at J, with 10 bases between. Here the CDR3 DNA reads TGTGCCAGCAGCGTTATCGGGAAAGAGACCCAGTACTTC. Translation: CASSVIGKETQYF.

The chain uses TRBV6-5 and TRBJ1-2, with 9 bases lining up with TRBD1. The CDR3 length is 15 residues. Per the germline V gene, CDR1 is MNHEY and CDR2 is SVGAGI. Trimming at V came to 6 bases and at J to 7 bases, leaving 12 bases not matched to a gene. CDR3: CASSYSTQGAGGYTF. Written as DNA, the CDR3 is TGTGCCAGCAGCTACAGTACACAGGGGGCGGGTGGCTACACCTTC.

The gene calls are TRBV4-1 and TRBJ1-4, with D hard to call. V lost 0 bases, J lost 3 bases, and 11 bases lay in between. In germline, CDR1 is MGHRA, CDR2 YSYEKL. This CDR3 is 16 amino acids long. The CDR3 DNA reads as TGCGCCAGCAGCCAAGATCCAGGAAGCTCTAATGAAAAACTGTTTTTT. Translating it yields CASSQDPGSSNEKLFF.